These T cell receptor beta chains were read from a single sample in a study of blood T cell repertoires in COVID-19. Sequencing used immunoSEQ multiplex PCR; TCRdb keeps in-frame clones, though not all of them. The sample has approximately 270,000 clones; about 91% are singletons. Material for sequencing was peripheral blood. These receptors were obtained from a woman in her 30s with COVID-19, enrolled during active disease. Each CDR3 is given with its conserved first and last residue. A D gene is named only where the DNA matches it firmly. Clone size is stated in some rows and not others, as once, few, many or a class when expanded.

. TRBJ1-4 TRBV5-1 once TGCGCCAGCAGCCCCGGACCTGACAGAGGGACACATGAAAAACTGTTTTTT CASSPGPDRGTHEKLFF
TRBD1 TRBJ1-3 TRBV6-2/TRBV6-3 . TGTGCCAGCAGTGCGCCCCTGAGGGGGCCTGGAAACACCATATATTTT CASSAPLRGPGNTIYF
. TRBJ2-3 TRBV7-2 . TGTGCCAGCAGCTTAGTGTTAGCGGCGCGCACAGATACGCAGTATTTT CASSLVLAARTDTQYF
. TRBJ2-1 TRBV7-2 . TGTGCCAGCAGCTTAGCTGGCAGCAATGAGCAGTTCTTC CASSLAGSNEQFF
. TRBJ1-5 TRBV2 . TGTGCCAGCAGTCAGGGGAACCAGCCCCAGCATTTT CASSQGNQPQHF
TRBD2 TRBJ2-3 TRBV11-2 once TGTGCCAGCACACCCAGCGGGGGAGGTGATACGCAGTATTTT CASTPSGGGDTQYF
. TRBJ2-3 TRBV7-2 . TGTGCCAGCAGCTTATACACAAGCACAGATACGCAGTATTTT CASSLYTSTDTQYF
. TRBJ2-1 TRBV5-4 . TGTGCCAGCAGCACTGGCCGGGAACCCTACAATGAGCAGTTCTTC CASSTGREPYNEQFF
TRBD2 TRBJ2-1 TRBV27 once TGTGCCAGCAGCCGACTTAGCGGGAGGCTCTACAATGAGCAGTTCTTC CASSRLSGRLYNEQFF
. TRBJ1-2 TRBV7-2 . TGTGCCAGCAGCTTAGCGCGAGTTAGGACAGCCTATGGCTACACCTTC CASSLARVRTAYGYTF
. TRBJ1-1 TRBV11-2 . TGTGCCAGCAGCCCAACCCGCGCGGCTGAAGCTTTCTTT CASSPTRAAEAFF
. TRBJ1-4 TRBV3-1/TRBV3-2 . TGTGCCAGCAGCCAAGTTGGAGATGAAAAACTGTTTTTT CASSQVGDEKLFF
. TRBJ1-1 TRBV6-5 . TGTGCCAGCAGCCAGGGTGGTCCCACTGAAGCTTTCTTT CASSQGGPTEAFF
. TRBJ1-3 TRBV24-1 few TGTGCCACCAGTGAGTCAGAAATTGGAAACACCATATATTTT CATSESEIGNTIYF
. TRBJ2-2 TRBV10-3 . TGTGCCATCCTAGCCGCAACCGGGGAGCTGTTTTTT CAILAATGELFF
TRBD2 TRBJ2-3 TRBV24-1 . TGTGCCACCAGTGATTTGGCGCGGGAGGGCCTCGATACGCAGTATTTT CATSDLAREGLDTQYF
. TRBJ1-3 TRBV19 . TGTGCCAGTATTAGATCTACGAACTCTGGAAACACCATATATTTT CASIRSTNSGNTIYF
. TRBJ2-7 TRBV11-2 . TGTGCCAGCAGCTTGGGAGCCTACGAGCAGTACTTC CASSLGAYEQYF
. TRBJ2-3 TRBV24-1 . TGTGCCACCAGTGATTTGAGTAGAGTCGGCACAGATACGCAGTATTTT CATSDLSRVGTDTQYF
. TRBJ1-5 TRBV2 . TGTGCCAGCTCCTTCCTGAGACAGATATTCAATCAGCCCCAGCATTTT CASSFLRQIFNQPQHF
TRBD2 TRBJ2-7 TRBV11-2 . TGTGCCAGCAGCGTCCTAGCGGGGGTTTACGAGCAGTACTTC CASSVLAGVYEQYF
. TRBJ2-1 TRBV6-5 . TGTGCCAGCCCGGGGGGGACAGGGTTTGGTAATGAGCAGTTCTTC CASPGGTGFGNEQFF
TRBD1 TRBJ2-5 TRBV4-2 . TGTGCCAGCAGCCAAGACAGAGGGACAGGGAGGGAGACCCAGTACTTC CASSQDRGTGRETQYF
. TRBJ1-4 TRBV12-3/TRBV12-4 . TGTGCCAGCAGTTCAAATGAAAAACTGTTTTTT CASSSNEKLFF
TRBD2 TRBJ2-2 TRBV2 . TGTGCCAGCAGGAGTGGGCTAGCGGGAACCGGGGAGCTGTTTTTT CASRSGLAGTGELFF
TRBD1 TRBJ2-3 TRBV28 . TGTGCCAGCAGTAGAGACAGGGGGGGAACAGATACGCAGTATTTT CASSRDRGGTDTQYF
. TRBJ2-5 TRBV28 . TGTGCCAGCAGTAAGGGGGATGGGGAGACCCAGTACTTC CASSKGDGETQYF
. TRBJ2-1 TRBV4-3 . TGCGCCAGCGCGCTGTACCAATACAATGAGCAGTTCTTC CASALYQYNEQFF
. TRBJ1-1 TRBV7-9 . TGTGCCAGCAGCTACAGTCAGGCTGAAGCTTTCTTT CASSYSQAEAFF
TRBD1 TRBJ2-1 TRBV7-2 . TGTGCCAGCAGCTCGGGACAGGGGGGATACAATGAGCAGTTCTTC CASSSGQGGYNEQFF
. TRBJ2-1 TRBV5-4 . TGTGCCGGACCTCACCCGGGGGGCGGCTCCTACAATGAGCAGTTCTTC CAGPHPGGGSYNEQFF
. TRBJ2-7 TRBV7-9 . TGTGCCAGCAGCTTAGCGCAGGCAGGGACCTACGAGCAGTACTTC CASSLAQAGTYEQYF
. TRBJ2-1 TRBV5-4 . TGTGCCAGCAGCTTGGCACTCGACAATGAGCAGTTCTTC CASSLALDNEQFF
. TRBJ1-5 TRBV5-3 . TGTGCCAGAAGCTGCCCTACAGGGCGGAGCAATCAGCCCCAGCATTTT CARSCPTGRSNQPQHF
. TRBJ1-1 TRBV19 . TGTGCCAGTAGTACCCAATGGGGACAAACTGAAGCTTTCTTT CASSTQWGQTEAFF
TRBD2 TRBJ2-3 TRBV24-1 . TGTGCCACCAGTGACCCTCGACTAGCGGGGGTCACAGATACGCAGTATTTT CATSDPRLAGVTDTQYF
. TRBJ2-6 TRBV14 . TGTGCCAGCAGCCGGCTGTCTGGGGCCAACGTCCTGACTTTC CASSRLSGANVLTF
. TRBJ2-5 TRBV7-2 . TGTGCCAGCAGCCCACAGGGTGGGGAGACCCAGTACTTC CASSPQGGETQYF
. TRBJ2-1 TRBV9 . TGTGCCAGCAGCGGTTTGAGGCGCGGGGCCTACAATGAGCAGTTCTTC CASSGLRRGAYNEQFF
TRBD1 TRBJ1-4 TRBV30 . TGTGCCTGCGAAAGGGACAGACTACCGCAGGAAAAACTGTTTTTT CACERDRLPQEKLFF
. TRBJ1-6 TRBV18 . TGTGCCAGCTCACCACCGGAGGGGTATAATTCACCCCTCCACTTT CASSPPEGYNSPLHF
. TRBJ2-1 TRBV5-1 few TGCGCCAGCAGCTTGTGGCCGCAGCAGTTCTTC CASSLWPQQFF
. TRBJ2-3 TRBV28 . TGTGCCAGCAGTTTTGCCACGCGGGGGCGAAGCACAGATACGCAGTATTTT CASSFATRGRSTDTQYF
. TRBJ2-7 TRBV28 . TGTGCCAGCAGTTCTTCAGGACTCAGGAGCTCCTACGAGCAGTACTTC CASSSSGLRSSYEQYF
TRBD1 TRBJ2-1 TRBV6-5 . TGTGCCAGCAGGGCCGGGACAGGGCACTACAATGAGCAGTTCTTC CASRAGTGHYNEQFF
TRBD2 TRBJ2-1 TRBV18 . TGTGCCAGCTCACCGAGGAGCGGGGGGGCCTTCTACAATGAGCAGTTCTTC CASSPRSGGAFYNEQFF
. TRBJ1-6 TRBV2 . TGTGCCAGCAGTGAGCGAGGGTATAATTCACCCCTCCACTTT CASSERGYNSPLHF
. TRBJ2-4 TRBV7-2 . TGTGCCAGCAGCTTAGCGGTCGGGACTGTATACTTC CASSLAVGTVYF
TRBD1 TRBJ2-7 TRBV10-3 . TGTGCCATCCGTGCAGCGACAGGGGATTACGAGCAGTACTTC CAIRAATGDYEQYF
. TRBJ2-3 TRBV6-2/TRBV6-3 . TGTGCCAGCAGTTACACTACTAGAGATACGCAGTATTTT CASSYTTRDTQYF
. TRBJ2-1 TRBV27 . TGTGCCAGCAGTTTATTTGTGCCGATTCAAAGTGGGGCCTCCTACAATGAGCAGTTCTTC CASSLFVPIQSGASYNEQFF
. TRBJ1-2 TRBV18 once TGTGCCAGCTCACCGGGAGTTCATGTTGGCTACACCTTC CASSPGVHVGYTF
. TRBJ2-7 TRBV7-2 . TGTGCCAGCAGCTTAGCCGCGAGCTCCTACGAGCAGTACTTC CASSLAASSYEQYF
TRBD1 TRBJ1-3 TRBV4-2 . TGTGCCAGCAGCTTCGGACCGGGACAGGGCTCTGGAAACACCATATATTTT CASSFGPGQGSGNTIYF